These 9 T cell receptor beta chains were sequenced from one sample in a study of siplizumab effects on memory and regulatory T cells. Only in-frame clones appear in the TCRdb table, and some are missing; sequencing was by immunoSEQ multiplex PCR. The sample holds 95,000 to 110,000 clones, roughly 92% seen once. Material: Tregs sorted from blood. These receptors all come from a human donor in good health.

The chain has TRBV30 and TRBJ2-4; D might be TRBD2 (6 bases). Germline CDR1 reads GTSNPN; CDR2 reads SVGIG (reference sequence). Trimming cost V 5 bases and J 0 bases, with 17 bases left between them. The CDR3 is 16 residues long. The CDR3 is CAWGGFKGIAKNIQYF. Written as DNA, the CDR3 is TGTGCCTGGGGAGGGTTTAAGGGAATAGCCAAAAACATTCAGTACTTC.

The chain joins TRBV27 to TRBJ1-6; D is unclear. Germline lookup yields CDR1 MNHEY and CDR2 SMNVEV (reference sequence). This CDR3 region has 14 residues. Deletions cut 6 bases from V and 8 bases from J, with 14 bases between. CDR3 DNA: TGTGCCAGCAGGTGGCCCCACGGGGATTCACCCCTCCACTTT. Its translation: CASRWPHGDSPLHF.

CDR3 bases: TGCAGCGTGCACAGGGATGAAAAACTGTTTTTT. It specifies CSVHRDEKLFF. The chain employs TRBV29-1 and TRBJ1-4, with D possibly being TRBD1 (6 bases). The germline CDR1 and CDR2 sequences are SQVTM and ANQGSEA. Between the trimmed V and J ends, which lost 6 bases and 6 bases, there was a span of 8 bases. This CDR3 region has 11 residues. Full variable domain (rest looked up from reference TRBV29-1 and TRBJ1-4): SAVISQKPSRDICQRGTSLTIQCQVDSQVTMMFWYRQQPGQSLTLIATANQGSEATYESGFVIDKFPISRPNLTFSTLTVSNMSPEDSSIYLCSVHRDEKLFFGSGTQLSVL.

The chain couples TRBV7-9 to TRBJ2-3; 10 bases agree with TRBD2. CDR3 length equals 15 residues. CDR1 and CDR2 (germline): SEHNR, FQNEAQ (reference sequence). Trimming removed 2 bases from V and 3 bases from J; junction bases left unmatched: 2. The CDR3 reads CASSLLGLATDTQYF. The CDR3 DNA is TGTGCCAGCAGCTTACTGGGACTAGCGACAGATACGCAGTATTTT.

The table lists this clone with a count of one. The V and J genes are TRBV7-9 and TRBJ2-7; TRBD1 agrees at 9 bases. There are 17 residues in the CDR3. The germline V gene has CDR1 SEHNR and CDR2 FQNEAQ (reference sequence). V shed 3 bases and J 2 bases; nucleotides not matched to a gene: 11. The CDR3 nucleotides are TGTGCCAGCAGCTTTCGTGGGACAGGGCCACTTCCCTACGAGCAGTACTTC. As protein: CASSFRGTGPLPYEQYF.

The V and J genes are TRBV19 and TRBJ1-2; D is possibly TRBD1 (6 bases). Germline values: CDR1 LNHDA, CDR2 SQIVND (reference sequence). This CDR3 contains 16 residues. Trimming stripped 7 bases from V and 4 bases from J, with 22 bases between. CDR3 protein: CASNLRTELRAYGYTF. The CDR3 DNA reads as TGTGCCAGTAACCTACGGACAGAGTTGAGAGCCTATGGCTACACCTTC.

The chain employs TRBV30 and TRBJ2-3; tentatively, D is TRBD2 (5 bases). Trimming cost V 0 bases and J 0 bases, with 16 bases left between them. The germline V gene encodes CDR1 GTSNPN and CDR2 SVGIG (reference sequence). The CDR3 length is 17 residues. In nucleotides, the CDR3 is TGTGCCTGGAGTGTCCGCCGGACTTCTGGGAGCACAGATACGCAGTATTTT. Protein product: CAWSVRRTSGSTDTQYF.

In DNA form, the CDR3 reads TGTGCCAGCAGCTTATTCGTAGGGTTGGGCACTGAAGCTTTCTTT. This sequence encodes CASSLFVGLGTEAFF. The chain recombines TRBV11-2 with TRBJ1-1; D not certain. This CDR3 is built from 15 residues. V shed 2 bases and J shed 4 bases, with 14 bases lying between them. The germline gives CDR1 SGHAT, CDR2 FQNNGV.

CDR3 coding DNA: TGCGCCAGCAGCTTTAATGGCGGGCACGGTTTCGAGCAGTACTTC. This sequence encodes CASSFNGGHGFEQYF. The chain carries TRBV5-1 and TRBJ2-7; possibly TRBD2 for D (5 bases). Germline CDR1 is SGHRS and CDR2 is YFSETQ. V lost 2 bases to trimming and J lost 6 bases, with 18 bases between them. The CDR3 runs to 15 residues.